The 22 T cell receptor beta chains reported below all come from one sample, sequenced in a study of cytomegalovirus exposure and HLA in healthy donors. With 60 Vbeta and 13 Jbeta primers, the PCR was carried out. Assay: immunoSEQ multiplex PCR; the TCRdb copy retains only in-frame clones and omits some. The sample has 140,000 to 150,000 clones, about 80% seen once. Sequencing was carried out using PBMCs. Every receptor here comes from a woman in her sixties or seventies in good health and CMV-seropositive.

V is TRBV6-5 and J is TRBJ2-2; D is unresolved. There are 15 residues in the CDR3. V dropped 5 bases and J dropped 4 bases, with 14 bases sitting between them. Germline CDR1 and CDR2: MNHEY and SVGAGI. The CDR3 DNA sequence: TGTGCCAGCAGTCGATCCCGACTCGCCACCGGGGAGCTGTTTTTT. It encodes CASSRSRLATGELFF.

This CDR3 is CATFRGSYEQYF. The CDR3 DNA is TGTGCCACCTTTCGTGGGAGCTACGAGCAGTACTTC. J is TRBJ2-7 and V is TRBV7-2, with D possibly TRBD2 on 5 matching bases. Trimming shortened V by 10 bases and J by 3 bases, and 13 bases separated the two germline ends. Germline CDR1 reads SGHTA; CDR2 reads FQGNSA. This CDR3 is built from 12 residues. Full variable domain (outside the CDR3, taken from reference TRBV7-2 and TRBJ2-7): GAGVSQSPSNKVTEKGKDVELRCDPISGHTALYWYRQSLGQGLEFLIYFQGNSAPDKSGLPSDRFSAERTGGSVSTLTIQRTQQEDSAVYLCATFRGSYEQYFGPGTRLTVT.

V and J are TRBV4-1 and TRBJ2-3, with 9 positions matching TRBD2. Germline V CDR1 and CDR2: MGHRA, YSYEKL. The CDR3 runs 16 residues. J lost 2 bases, V lost 5 bases, and 8 bases had no gene match. The CDR3 spells CASSKPREGLTDTQYF. The DNA for the CDR3 is TGCGCCAGCAGCAAACCGCGGGAGGGCCTCACAGATACGCAGTATTTT.

The chain links TRBV29-1 to TRBJ2-5, with D maybe TRBD1 (6 bases). The J call may not be correct, given that the DNA end is closer to TRBJ2-7. The CDR3 covers 13 residues. Germline V gene data show CDR1 as SQVTM and CDR2 as ANQGSEA. DNA for the CDR3: TGCAGCGTTGAAGTACAGGGCGCCTACGAGCAGTACTTC. It yields the protein CSVEVQGAYEQYF.

This clone was observed a single time. J is TRBJ2-7 and V is TRBV2; 8 bases map to TRBD1. The CDR3 totals 16 residues. CDR1 and CDR2 from the germline V gene are SNHLY and FYNNEI. The J segment lost 6 bases and the V segment lost 2 bases, leaving 12 bases of the junction unmatched. CDR3 DNA sequence: TGTGCCAGCAGTGAATATTTAGGGACAGGTCAAGGCGAGCAGTACTTC. This sequence encodes CASSEYLGTGQGEQYF.

The chain is built from TRBV4-2 and TRBJ2-1, with a weak D call TRBD2 (5 bases). Per the germline V gene, CDR1 is LGHNA and CDR2 is YNFKEQ. Trimming cost V 4 bases and J 0 bases, with 16 bases left between them. The CDR3 consists of 17 residues. CDR3 sequence: CASSPSEAASSYNEQFF. As DNA, the CDR3 is TGTGCCAGCAGCCCCTCCGAAGCGGCCAGCTCCTACAATGAGCAGTTCTTC.

This clone turned up a few times. This chain links TRBV6-5 with TRBJ1-1, with D possibly matching TRBD1 (5 bases). The CDR3 loop spans 14 amino acids. Germline assignment: CDR1 MNHEY and CDR2 SVGAGI. The V and J ends lost 4 bases and 1 base respectively, with 10 bases between them. CDR3 in amino acids: CASSSQDPNTEAFF. The DNA for the CDR3 is TGTGCCAGCAGTTCACAGGACCCGAACACTGAAGCTTTCTTT.

The chain employs TRBV7-6 and TRBJ2-7; 7 positions match TRBD1. The CDR3 is 13 amino acids. Trimming cost V 5 bases and J 5 bases; bases outside gene matches: 6. The germline V gene encodes CDR1 SGHVS and CDR2 FNYEAQ. CDR3 amino acids: CASSLTGLNEQYF. The CDR3 nucleotides are TGTGCCAGCAGCCTGACAGGGCTTAACGAGCAGTACTTC.

V gene TRBV19 combines with J gene TRBJ1-1; TRBD1 matches at 9 bases. The germline gives CDR1 LNHDA, CDR2 SQIVND (reference sequence). CDR3 length equals 16 residues. V dropped 7 bases and J dropped 1; count of bases not matched to a gene: 10. The CDR3 sequence is CASTPGTGSRNTEAFF. CDR3 nucleotides: TGTGCCAGTACCCCCGGGACAGGGAGTAGGAACACTGAAGCTTTCTTT.

Here the CDR3 DNA reads TGTGCCAGCAGCTTAGGGGCCAGGCAAGAGACCCAGTACTTC. It codes for CASSLGARQETQYF. The V call is TRBV7-2, the J call TRBJ2-5, with D unresolved. The CDR3 covers 14 residues. V was shortened by 1 base and J by 2 bases, with 8 bases between the two germline ends. CDR1 and CDR2 from the germline V gene are SGHTA and FQGNSA.

The chain links TRBV6-5 to TRBJ2-5; TRBD2 matches 8 bases. The CDR3 extends over 10 amino acids. Germline trimming cut 11 bases from V and 11 bases from J; bases unmatched to any gene: 7. The V gene's germline CDR1 is MNHEY and CDR2 SVGAGI. Here the CDR3 DNA reads TGTGCCGTTCGGCGGGAGGAGCAGTACTTC. Translating it yields CAVRREEQYF.

The chain is built from TRBV13 and TRBJ1-4; 7 nucleotides agree with TRBD1. J lost 8 bases, V lost 3 bases, and 3 bases had no gene match. Germline V gene data show CDR1 as PRHDT and CDR2 as FYEKMQ (reference sequence). CDR3 length equals 13 residues. CDR3: CASSFQGDEKLFF. The CDR3 DNA sequence: TGTGCCAGCAGCTTTCAGGGGGACGAAAAACTGTTTTTT.

There are a few counts of this clone. The CDR3: CASSGEGGHTEAFF. The CDR3, as DNA: TGCGCCAGCAGCGGGGAGGGGGGGCACACTGAAGCTTTCTTT. The chain uses TRBV5-1 and TRBJ1-1, with D possibly matching TRBD1 (6 bases). Trimming took 4 bases from V and 3 from J, leaving 13 bases between them. CDR3 length equals 14 residues. CDR1 is SGHRS and CDR2 is YFSETQ in the germline V gene.

The chain employs TRBV7-6 and TRBJ2-7; weak D call: TRBD1 (6 bases). The germline gives CDR1 SGHVS, CDR2 FNYEAQ. V was cut by 3 bases and J by 3 bases, with 12 bases left in between. This CDR3 has 14 residues. The CDR3 loop is CASSLGRGSYEQYF. CDR3 bases: TGTGCCAGCAGCTTGGGCAGGGGAAGCTACGAGCAGTACTTC.

This sequence joins TRBV27 and TRBJ2-7; 13 bases agree with TRBD2. V lost 2 bases to trimming and J lost 4 bases; unmatched junction nucleotides: 5. Germline V gene lookup returns CDR1 MNHEY and CDR2 SMNVEV (reference sequence). The CDR3 has 16 amino acids. The CDR3 spells CASSLLTSGRVYEQYF. Here the CDR3 DNA reads TGTGCCAGCAGTTTACTCACTAGCGGGAGGGTATACGAGCAGTACTTC.

This clone showed up just a few times. The gene calls are TRBV27 and TRBJ2-5; TRBD2 matches at 8 bases. The V gene's germline CDR1 is MNHEY and CDR2 SMNVEV (reference sequence). V was pared by 5 bases and J by 2 bases, with 10 bases of the junction left unmatched. The CDR3 contains 16 residues. In nucleotides, the CDR3 is TGTGCCAGCAGTGCCATCCCTAGCGGGCCACAAGAGACCCAGTACTTC. Protein product: CASSAIPSGPQETQYF.

This chain uses TRBV6-5 with TRBJ2-7; tentative D call: TRBD2 (5 bases). This CDR3 region has 15 residues. The V end lost 5 bases, the J end lost 6 bases, and 20 bases lay between the germline ends. Germline loops: CDR1 MNHEY, CDR2 SVGAGI. The CDR3 loop reads CASSPAPGFSGEQYF. The CDR3 DNA follows: TGTGCCAGCAGTCCCGCTCCGGGATTTTCGGGCGAGCAGTACTTC.

On this clone itself: An end of the junction does not agree with germline; a read error may underlie this. The chain links TRBV7-7 to TRBJ2-1; D unresolved. Germline V gene data show CDR1 as SSHAT and CDR2 as FNYEAQ (reference sequence). The CDR3 totals 15 residues. The CDR3 protein is CASSKSSTPNNEQFF. The CDR3 DNA follows: TGTGCTAGCAGCAAGTCTAGTACCCCTAACAATGAGCAGTTCTTC.

The chain is built from TRBV10-3 and TRBJ2-7; 9 bases agree with TRBD2. The ends lost 6 bases at V and 2 bases at J; junction bases unmatched: 8. Germline V gene data show CDR1 as ENHRY and CDR2 as SYGVKD. This CDR3 comprises 15 residues. The CDR3 spells CAISSLAGEAYEQYF. CDR3 nucleotide sequence: TGTGCCATCAGCTCATTAGCGGGAGAGGCCTACGAGCAGTACTTC.

The genes are TRBV11-2 and TRBJ2-1; D might be TRBD2 (6 bases). In germline, CDR1 is SGHAT, CDR2 FQNNGV. The CDR3 has 15 residues. V dropped 2 bases and J dropped 6 bases, with 14 bases sitting between them. Here the CDR3 DNA reads TGTGCCAGCAGCTTAATGGCGGGACGATTCAATGAGCAGTTCTTC. Its protein product is CASSLMAGRFNEQFF.

The CDR3 DNA sequence: TGTGCCAGCAGTGACGAATGGACAGGAAACACTGAAGCTTTCTTT. Its protein product is CASSDEWTGNTEAFF. The chain combines TRBV6-4 with TRBJ1-1; TRBD1 agrees at 7 bases. This CDR3 has 15 residues. The germline V gene has CDR1 MRHNA and CDR2 SNTAGT. Trimming took 2 bases from V and 2 from J; bases not matched to a gene: 5.

J is TRBJ2-7 and V is TRBV7-2, with 7 bases lining up with TRBD2. The CDR3 runs 14 residues. Unmatched junction bases numbered 3, after V lost 1 base and J lost 3 bases. In germline, CDR1 is SGHTA, CDR2 FQGNSA. CDR3 region: CASSLGLADYEQYF. The CDR3 bases are TGTGCCAGCAGCTTAGGGCTAGCGGACTACGAGCAGTACTTC.